One and the same sample provided the 25 T cell receptor beta chains below, sequenced in a study of blood T cell repertoires in COVID-19. Data came from immunoSEQ multiplex PCR; TCRdb stores just in-frame clones and leaves some out. The repertoire consists of 300,000 to 350,000 clones, with roughly 86% occurring once and the leading ten covering approximately 10%. The sequenced sample was peripheral blood. Source of these receptors: a man aged 25 to 40 with COVID-19, enrolled during active disease.

The rearrangement links TRBV4-3 to TRBJ2-3; 9 bases map to TRBD2. V was pared by 0 bases and J by 2 bases, with 6 bases of the junction left unmatched. CDR3 length equals 17 residues. In germline, CDR1 is LGHNA, CDR2 YSLEER. CDR3 bases: TGCGCCAGCAGCCAAGATGCGGGAGGGGGGGCCACAGATACGCAGTATTTT. Translating gives CASSQDAGGGATDTQYF.

In DNA form, the CDR3 reads TGTGCCACCCTTAGCGGGGGGGCTAGCACAGATACGCAGTATTTT. The encoded protein is CATLSGGASTDTQYF. The gene calls are TRBV6-5 and TRBJ2-3; 11 nucleotides agree with TRBD2. There are 15 residues in the CDR3. The J segment lost 0 bases and the V segment lost 10 bases, leaving 6 bases of the junction unmatched. The germline gives CDR1 MNHEY, CDR2 SVGAGI.

Here the CDR3 reads CASSFKGTGGAGELFF. The CDR3 DNA reads TGTGCCAGCAGCTTCAAAGGGACAGGGGGAGCCGGGGAGCTGTTTTTT. V gene TRBV11-1 combines with J gene TRBJ2-2; 11 bases line up with TRBD1. The junction had 6 bases not matched to a gene; V was cut back by 3 bases and J by 6 bases. This CDR3 has 16 residues. Germline V gene data show CDR1 as SGHAT and CDR2 as FQDESV (reference sequence).

The V gene is TRBV6-6, the J gene TRBJ2-7; 8 positions agree with TRBD2. The trim removed 8 bases at V and 4 bases at J, leaving 13 bases unmatched. Looked up from germline, CDR1 is MNHNY and CDR2 is SVGAGI (reference sequence). The CDR3 totals 15 residues. CDR3 in amino acids: CASQDGGGYFYEQYF. CDR3 DNA sequence: TGTGCCAGCCAAGACGGGGGGGGCTATTTTTACGAGCAGTACTTC.

The V and J genes are TRBV10-3 and TRBJ1-1; D is possibly TRBD1 (6 bases). V lost 5 bases and J 3 bases, leaving 13 bases between the germline ends. The germline CDR1 and CDR2 sequences are ENHRY and SYGVKD. This CDR3 is built from 14 residues. The CDR3, as DNA: TGTGCCATCAGTATAACGGACAGCTACACTGAAGCTTTCTTT. Protein product: CAISITDSYTEAFF.

The gene calls are TRBV29-1 and TRBJ2-3; 8 positions agree with TRBD1. With 6 bases clipped from V and 2 bases from J, the junction kept 16 bases outside the gene matches. Germline CDR1 is SQVTM and CDR2 is ANQGSEA. There are 17 residues in the CDR3. DNA of the CDR3: TGCAGCGTACAACACTACAGGGGGTTCTGGGACACAGATACGCAGTATTTT. Its protein is CSVQHYRGFWDTDTQYF.

This clone showed up just once. The V gene is TRBV2, the J gene TRBJ2-7; 8 bases align to TRBD1. Trimming at V came to 4 bases and at J to 4 bases, leaving 6 bases not matched to a gene. This CDR3 region has 14 residues. CDR1 and CDR2 from the germline V gene are SNHLY and FYNNEI. The CDR3 DNA reads as TGTGCCAGCAGTGGGACAGGGTTCGGATACGAGCAGTACTTC. Its protein is CASSGTGFGYEQYF.

The genes are TRBV19 and TRBJ1-2, with TRBD1 matching over 8 bases. V was clipped by 9 bases and J by 3 bases; unmatched bases: 12. The V gene's germline CDR1 is LNHDA and CDR2 SQIVND (reference sequence). This CDR3 is built from 15 residues. CDR3: CASRRGHREDYGYTF. In DNA, the CDR3 is TGTGCCAGCCGCAGGGGGCACCGGGAGGACTATGGCTACACCTTC.

The chain uses TRBV9 and TRBJ2-1, with D possibly matching TRBD2 (5 bases). CDR1 is SGDLS, CDR2 YYNGEE, per germline. The V gene lost 4 bases and the J gene lost 7 bases, with 15 bases spanning the gap. The CDR3 consists of 14 residues. The CDR3 region is CASSSPTRDNEQFF. DNA of the CDR3: TGTGCCAGCAGCTCCCCGACGAGGGATAATGAGCAGTTCTTC. Full variable domain (outside the CDR3, taken from reference TRBV9 and TRBJ2-1): DSGVTQTPKHLITATGQRVTLRCSPRSGDLSVYWYQQSLDQGLQFLIQYYNGEERAKGNILERFSAQQFPDLHSELNLSSLELGDSALYFCASSSPTRDNEQFFGPGTRLTVL.

The chain couples TRBV11-2 to TRBJ1-6, with TRBD1 matching over 9 bases. The junction had 8 bases not matched to a gene; V was cut back by 5 bases and J by 6 bases. Germline V lookup: CDR1 SGHAT, CDR2 FQNNGV. CDR3 size: 16 residues. The CDR3 loop is CASSRTGQGFNSPLHF. The CDR3 DNA reads as TGTGCCAGCAGCCGAACGGGACAGGGTTTTAATTCACCCCTCCACTTT.

The chain recombines TRBV25-1 with TRBJ2-7, with 12 positions matching TRBD1. The CDR3 has 17 amino acids. V trimming: 4 bases; J trimming: 6 bases; junction bases outside the gene matches: 13. Germline V gives CDR1 MGHDK, CDR2 SYGVNS. The CDR3 is CASSVYSGTGGEGEQYF. The CDR3 nucleotides read TGTGCCAGCAGTGTATATTCCGGGACAGGGGGCGAAGGCGAGCAGTACTTC.

The count of this clone is one. Here the CDR3 DNA reads TGTGCCAGCAGCCTCTCGGGACAAATCCAAGAGACCCAGTACTTC. It encodes CASSLSGQIQETQYF. The chain couples TRBV3-1 (or the pseudogene TRBV3-2) to TRBJ2-5; D is perhaps TRBD1 (6 bases). Trimming took 4 bases from V and 1 from J, leaving 13 bases between them. Germline CDR1 and CDR2: LGHDT and YNNKEL (reference sequence). The CDR3 is 15 amino acids.

CDR3 nucleotide sequence: TGCAGTGCCAGTAGAGGGGTAGCGGATCACTCCTACGAGCAGTACTTC. It yields the protein CSASRGVADHSYEQYF. This chain uses TRBV20-1 with TRBJ2-7, with TRBD2 as a possible D gene (6 bases). This CDR3 is built from 16 residues. Trimming stripped 6 bases from V and 0 bases from J, with 21 bases between. CDR1 is DFQATT, CDR2 SNEGSKA, per germline (reference sequence).

This chain connects TRBV5-6 to TRBJ2-3, with 7 bases fitting TRBD1. Per germline, CDR1 SGHDT and CDR2 YYEEEE. The V gene end was trimmed by 4 bases and the J gene end by 3 bases; junction bases not matched to a gene: 8. The CDR3 is 15 amino acids. CDR3 protein: CASSTGQFLTDTQYF. The CDR3 DNA reads TGTGCCAGCAGCACGGGACAGTTTTTGACAGATACGCAGTATTTT.

This clone was counted a single time. The V call is TRBV6-2 or TRBV6-3, the J call TRBJ2-3; 11 nucleotides line up with TRBD2. Germline assignment: CDR1 MNHEY and CDR2 SVGEGT. CDR3 length: 15 amino acids. The V and J ends lost 0 bases and 6 bases, in that order; junction bases with no gene match: 2. In nucleotides, the CDR3 is TGTGCCAGCAGTTACTCGACTAGCGGGGAGGATACGCAGTATTTT. It codes for CASSYSTSGEDTQYF.

The chain carries TRBV5-6 and TRBJ1-3; 7 bases line up with TRBD1. The CDR3 consists of 15 residues. Germline V gene data show CDR1 as SGHDT and CDR2 as YYEEEE. The V and J ends lost 1 base and 0 bases, in that order; junction bases with no gene match: 1. The CDR3 protein is CASSLRGHSGNTIYF. The CDR3 coding sequence is TGTGCCAGCAGCTTGAGGGGGCACTCTGGAAACACCATATATTTT.

The chain employs TRBV6-4 and TRBJ2-1, with 8 nucleotides matching TRBD1. The junction had 6 bases not matched to a gene; V was cut back by 0 bases and J by 8 bases. CDR3 length equals 15 residues. Germline V CDR1 and CDR2: MRHNA, SNTAGT. The CDR3 protein is CASSDSGQGADEQFF. The CDR3 nucleotides are TGTGCCAGCAGTGACTCGGGGCAGGGGGCAGATGAGCAGTTCTTC.

As DNA, the CDR3 is TGTGCCAGCTCACGAGAAACCACAGGGGGCTACACTGAAGCTTTCTTT. It is translated as CASSRETTGGYTEAFF. V and J are TRBV18 and TRBJ1-1, with 9 bases lining up with TRBD1. CDR3 length equals 16 residues. The V gene's germline CDR1 is KGHSH and CDR2 LQKENI. J gave up 3 bases and V 4 bases, and 9 bases lay outside the gene matches.

CDR3 DNA: TGTGCCAGTAGCCGCACTGACAGGGACAATGAGCAGTTCTTC. Translation gives CASSRTDRDNEQFF. The rearrangement joins TRBV19 to TRBJ2-1, with TRBD1 matching 7 bases. The V and J ends lost 6 bases and 5 bases, in that order; junction bases with no gene match: 7. The CDR3 has 14 residues. Germline loops: CDR1 LNHDA, CDR2 SQIVND (reference sequence).

The DNA of the CDR3 is TGTGCCGGACGTGGACAGGGCTTGAACACTGAAGCTTTCTTT. Protein product: CAGRGQGLNTEAFF. The chain uses TRBV5-4 and TRBJ1-1; 8 bases map to TRBD1. The germline V gene encodes CDR1 SGHNT and CDR2 YYREEE (reference sequence). This CDR3 has 14 amino acids. V shed 10 bases, J shed 0 bases, and the junction held 8 bases outside the gene matches.

The V call is TRBV6-6, the J call TRBJ2-7; no definite D call. Between the trimmed V and J ends, which lost 4 bases and 4 bases, there was a span of 8 bases. The length of the CDR3 is 12 residues. Germline V gene lookup returns CDR1 MNHNY and CDR2 SVGAGI (reference sequence). The CDR3 protein is CASSSTEYEQYF. The CDR3 coding sequence is TGTGCCAGCAGTTCGACTGAGTACGAGCAGTACTTC.

The count of this clone is one. The chain employs TRBV7-2 and TRBJ2-4; 7 bases fit TRBD1. CDR1 and CDR2 from the germline V gene are SGHTA and FQGNSA. J gave up 7 bases and V 5 bases, and 8 bases lay outside the gene matches. The CDR3 has 14 amino acids. The CDR3 DNA is TGTGCCAGCAGCACCGACAGGGTGGGGAACATTCAGTACTTC. It specifies CASSTDRVGNIQYF.

The J gene is TRBJ2-1, the V gene TRBV7-9; 8 nucleotides agree with TRBD2. Germline CDR1 and CDR2: SEHNR and FQNEAQ (reference sequence). V was clipped by 4 bases and J by 7 bases; unmatched bases: 12. The CDR3 runs to 16 residues. This CDR3 reads CASSSYGTSLKNEQFF. The CDR3 DNA follows: TGTGCCAGCAGCTCCTACGGGACTAGTCTCAAAAATGAGCAGTTCTTC.

This clone occurred once. The V call is TRBV30, the J call TRBJ2-1, with TRBD2 identical over 12 bases. Trimming took 4 bases from V and 8 from J; bases not matched to a gene: 18. The CDR3 consists of 18 residues. Per germline, CDR1 GTSNPN and CDR2 SVGIG (reference sequence). The CDR3 region is CAWNRSSGGAGLTDEQFF. The CDR3 bases are TGTGCCTGGAATCGGTCTAGCGGGGGGGCCGGGCTAACGGATGAGCAGTTCTTC.

The chain employs TRBV30 and TRBJ2-1; 10 bases line up with TRBD2. The V gene end was trimmed by 5 bases and the J gene end by 8 bases; junction bases not matched to a gene: 12. The CDR3 length is 15 residues. The germline CDR1 and CDR2 sequences are GTSNPN and SVGIG (reference sequence). The CDR3 DNA reads TGTGCCTGGTATAGAGCGGGGGGGGTGTCTTATGAGCAGTTCTTC. Translated, it gives CAWYRAGGVSYEQFF.